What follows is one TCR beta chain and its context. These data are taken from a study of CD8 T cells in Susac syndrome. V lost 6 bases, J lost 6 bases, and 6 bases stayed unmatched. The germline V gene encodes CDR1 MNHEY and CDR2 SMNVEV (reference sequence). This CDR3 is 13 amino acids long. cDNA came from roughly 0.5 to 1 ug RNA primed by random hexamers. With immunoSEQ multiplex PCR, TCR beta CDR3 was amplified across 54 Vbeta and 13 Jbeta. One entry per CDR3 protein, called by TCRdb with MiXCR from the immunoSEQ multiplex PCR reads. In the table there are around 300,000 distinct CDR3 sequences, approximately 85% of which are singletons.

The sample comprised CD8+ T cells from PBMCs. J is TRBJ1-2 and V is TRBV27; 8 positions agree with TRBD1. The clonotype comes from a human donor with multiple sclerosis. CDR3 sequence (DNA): TGTGCCAGCAGCTTCCCCAGGGGGCATGGCTACACCTTC. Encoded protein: CASSFPRGHGYTF.